Detailed here is one T cell receptor (beta chain). The clone's antigen remains unknown. Base qualities are not provided; no much larger clone lies one nucleotide away. The cohort comprised some 700 healthy bone marrow donors. At the time of sampling, all cohort members were nominally healthy, though unrecorded immune exposures were likely present. The donor tested CMV seropositive, placing the donor among the 250 to 300 seropositive members of the cohort. Each donor provided a peripheral blood sample, and peripheral blood mononuclear cells were used for TCR beta sequencing. Genomic DNA was extracted from the blood cell samples with the Qiagen DNeasy Blood Extraction Kit. Receptors were amplified or captured by the immunoSEQ multiplex PCR assay. For the multiplex PCR, a mixture combining 60 forward primers for TCR Vbeta segments and 13 reverse primers for TCR Jbeta segments was used. The CDR3 region of rearranged TCR beta genes was amplified from genomic DNA by a multiplex PCR assay. Amplified TCR beta libraries were sequenced as 87-base-pair reads on the Illumina HiSeq System. On the authors' methods: A later analysis counted approximately 84 million unique TCR beta chains across the 670 or so repertoires, and about 10 million of these chains were shared by at least two donors. Raw reads were error-corrected and collapsed into unique sequences with a nearest-neighbor algorithm that merged closely related sequences to remove PCR and sequencing errors. CDR3 sequences were aligned to IMGT reference sequences to assign V, D and J gene segments. For a sequence to be retained, a match of at least six nucleotides to both a V gene segment and a J gene segment was required. A rearrangement was called productive if the CDR3 had no stop codons and remained in frame with V and J, and every other rearrangement was called non-productive. Following IMGT convention, CDR3 was defined as the stretch from the second conserved V-encoded cysteine up to the conserved J-encoded phenylalanine. Sequences without an unambiguous match to a single V gene segment were excluded from the earlier analysis of approximately 560 of the donors. An earlier analysis of 587 of the donors called V segments functional above 56.7% productive rearrangements and segregating when the between-donor standard deviation exceeded 5%. A statistical classification framework was developed to diagnose cytomegalovirus status using the catalog of TCR beta chain sequences. A later analysis assigned V and J genes by comparing TCR nucleotide sequences with IMGT/GENE-DB human TR gene sequences. A later analysis assigned CDR3 sequences and most-parsimonious VDJ recombination scenarios with the TCRdist pipeline. In a later analysis, each TCR beta chain was defined by its CDR3 amino acid sequence together with its V-gene family, and reads lacking a unique V-gene family were excluded. To address suspected cross-contamination and a sequencing artifact, a later analysis removed approximately 590 highly shared, low-generation-probability nucleotide sequences. In a later analysis, a clonal expansion index was calculated for each public chain from normalized within-repertoire ranks of inferred template counts. Generation probabilities in a later analysis came from a VDJ recombination model fitted to out-of-frame rearrangements, and those results were checked against IGoR. In a later analysis, hypergeometric tests were used to score TCR-TCR, TCR-HLA and TCR-CMV co-occurrence, with a repertoire-size bias correction applied to TCR pairs. A later analysis estimated false discovery rates by permuting HLA or CMV assignments 20 times. A later analysis grouped co-occurring TCRs with DBSCAN, adding TCRdist sequence similarity when clustering within HLA-allele-positive subsets. Repertoires with fewer than 30,000 or more than 120,000 public chains were left out of co-occurrence clustering, as were four to six repertoires with anomalous nucleotide sharing. Imported from immuneACCESS, the table was reduced by TCRdb to in-frame sequences with V and J called. These copies leave out some clones; in studies compared against another copy, an unresolved V gene accounts for under half, and the cause of the remainder is not known. D and trimming come from the DNA, and the V and J calls and clone size come from that table. The sample table lists roughly 100,000 clones, 65% to 85% of them with a count of one. 2.5% to 3.5% of the sample belongs to the ten largest clones.

This sample stems from a study of cytomegalovirus exposure and HLA in healthy donors (dated by TCRdb to 2017 to 2019). Describing the broader study: An earlier analysis of fewer than 750 of the donors reported roughly 300 Gb of sequence data and 95 million to 120 million unique TCR beta sequences obtained from 180 million or so T cells. Alongside the repertoire data, information on donor age, sex, ethnicity and CMV serostatus was compiled. The genetic ancestry cluster associated with self-reported Caucasian donors included 81% of the 300 to 450 genotyped donors. Besides the first cohort of about 730 subjects, a separate validation cohort made up of 120 different subjects was used. The T cell repertoires of roughly 660 subjects were profiled by immunosequencing and related to cytomegalovirus serostatus. Across some 400 genotyped donors of the cohort, an average of approximately 240,000 unique TCR beta nucleotide sequences per donor were sequenced, and 15% to 20% of those sequences were non-productive. Rather than using new phenotypic data, the later analysis identified candidate immune exposures from TCR beta sequences and from how often those sequences occurred across donors. To decide whether each TCR beta V gene segment behaved as functional or pseudogenic, an earlier analysis of some 600 of the donors relied on high-throughput TCR beta sequencing. The study was designed to test whether signatures of past pathogen exposure could be identified by cataloging public T cell receptors. Typing coverage varied by locus: about 620-630 donors for A, B, C, DRB1 and DQB1; some 520 for DQA1; more than 600 for DPA1; 450 to 480 for DPB1. In a later genetic analysis, genome-wide SNP genotypes for about 55% of the roughly 670 donors were used, and that subset was treated as a discovery cohort. Because of strong linkage in the cohort, roughly five DR-DQ haplotypes were treated as single units for association and clustering. An early release covering roughly 580 HLA-typed donors comprised about 290 gigabases of sequencing data and 85 million to 100 million unique TCR sequences. To predict cytomegalovirus infection status, the study brought together high-throughput TCR immunosequencing, statistical association of individual TCRs with disease status, and machine learning. Both class I and class II loci were covered by HLA typing, at four-digit resolution. All discovery cohort repertoires had been generated using a single sequencing platform. In a later analysis, previously published TCR beta repertoires from 550 to 750 donors were re-analyzed and high-resolution HLA genotyping was added so that TCR occurrence patterns could be studied.

Overall results and qualifications from the work: In both the original and validation cohorts, the classifier was reported to diagnose cytomegalovirus status with high specificity and sensitivity. A further reported finding was that TCR beta sequences accurately predicted the HLA-A and HLA-B alleles for most subjects in the first cohort. Most TCR sequences were seen in very few donors, while some public TCRs were found in many individuals. A later analysis associated roughly 17,000 TCR beta sequences with specific HLA alleles at a false discovery rate of 0.05. Because counts were too low, roughly 16 rarely observed V segments, including chromosome 9 orphons, were excluded from the earlier analysis of under 650 of the donors. A group of highly shared sequence variants was considered likely to be a technical artifact of the sequencing pipeline. A later analysis found that most CMV-associated TCR beta chains appeared HLA-restricted, with HLA associations seemingly driven largely by CMV exposure. A total of some 180 TCR beta chains were listed by the study as associated with cytomegalovirus. Sequencing depth was assumed to be roughly uniform across donors in the presence/absence analyses, though that assumption may not hold. The 87-base-pair reads could not distinguish some IMGT-functional V segments, including TRBV6-2 and TRBV6-3, so those segments were excluded. V-gene and J-gene trimming of TCR beta chains was associated with a missense DCLRE1C variant in a later genetic analysis, and the association was replicated in an independent cohort. According to a later analysis, TCR association rates differed among HLA loci, with DRB1 alleles showing the most associated TCRs and HLA-C alleles showing the fewest. In vitro tests confirmed that a few of the cytomegalovirus-associated TCR beta chains recognize cytomegalovirus antigens. For the cohort, immune exposure information was limited to CMV serostatus. Assigning TCR associations to individual alleles was difficult when HLA alleles, especially DR and DQ, strongly co-occurred. Several of the top co-occurrence clusters appeared to be linked to parvovirus B19, influenza, CMV and Epstein-Barr virus, according to a later analysis. The cohort was sequenced for TCR beta chains only, and without alpha or paired-chain data the features that could be detected were limited. Correlated functional status among segregating V segments might be attributable to linkage disequilibrium, but an unknown experimental factor could not be ruled out. Because HLA typing was unavailable for some donors at each locus, only the typed subset was used in association tests. Broadly in line with IMGT annotations, most TCR beta V segments showed up in productive rearrangements about 90% or about 30% of the time in an earlier analysis of some 590 of the donors. A later analysis found that HLA-associated TCR beta chains were more clonally expanded and had lower generation probabilities than equally common non-associated chains. According to the authors, the approach could potentially be generalized to other disease states and immunological phenotypes. In a later genetic analysis, fewer N-insertions in productive TCRs were reported among donors in an Asian-associated ancestry cluster than the roughly 700-donor mean.

There are 15 amino acids in the CDR3, from cysteine to phenylalanine inclusive. This entry keeps only the CDR3 DNA: 45 bases, framed from base 1. The germline V gene (reference sequence) yields PRHDT for CDR1 and FYEKMQ for CDR2. Germline trimming: 3 bases from V, 2 bases from J; junction bases outside gene matches: 7. The receptor was derived from a male donor in good health and CMV-seropositive. Material for sequencing was PBMCs. Recombination joined TRBV13 with TRBJ2-7; 7 central bases correspond to TRBD2. Here is the DNA: TGTGCCAGCAGCTTGAGCGGGATAAGCCCCTACGAGCAGTACTTC. It translates to CASSLSGISPYEQYF.